This T cell receptor beta chain was profiled in a study of vaccination and CD4 T cells after COVID-19. With the Oncomine TCR Beta short-read assay, DNA from cultured CD4+ T cells was sequenced. MiXCR was run by TCRdb on the PCR reads, yielding one entry per CDR3 protein. This table has more than 9,000 distinct CDR3 sequences, roughly a fifth appearing once. The germline V gene encodes CDR1 SGHKS and CDR2 YYEKEE (reference sequence). The CDR3 extends over 12 amino acids. Deletions cut 1 base from V and 13 bases from J, with 14 bases between. As regards this clonotype: What it binds is not known.

Overall study findings and caveats: There was no significant change from around 19 to 38 median reactive clonotypes.

The sample's treatment: roughly 10-day PBMC culture with coronavirus spike peptide pools or control peptides (ViraFEST assay). Any prior SARS-CoV-2 infection was absent in healthy vaccine recipients, as negative nucleocapsid antibodies before and after vaccination showed. The sequences come from CD4+ T cells from blood, cultured in vitro, collected before SARS-CoV-2 vaccination. The TCR was taken from a human donor who received a COVID-19 vaccine. This rearrangement joins TRBV5-5 to TRBJ1-2; D not resolved. CDR3 amino acids: CASSLTVGDVTF. The DNA for the CDR3 is TGTGCCAGCAGCTTGACCGTTGGGGATGTCACCTTC.